A single sample gave rise to the 26 T cell receptor beta chains below, sequenced in a study of T cells in localized non-small cell lung cancer. Sequenced by immunoSEQ multiplex PCR; TCRdb stores in-frame clones only, minus some. The profile shows 2,000 to 3,000 clones, roughly 27% of them singletons. The sequencing here drew on lung tumor tissue, taken before any cancer treatment. These receptor sequences come from a woman aged 40 to 75 with stage I lung adenocarcinoma.

This clone has more than one count but fewer than ten. This chain uses TRBV9 with TRBJ2-1; 9 nucleotides match TRBD2. J lost 7 bases, V lost 5 bases, and 7 bases had no gene match. In germline, CDR1 is SGDLS, CDR2 YYNGEE. The CDR3 loop spans 14 amino acids. In DNA form, the CDR3 reads TGTGCCAGCAGTGAAGGGACTAGCAGGAATGAGCAGTTCTTC. It yields the protein CASSEGTSRNEQFF.

By share, this clone ranks as medium-sized (0.01 to 0.1%). V is TRBV6-8 and J is TRBJ1-2; possible D gene TRBD1, 6 bases. CDR3 length: 14 amino acids. In germline, CDR1 is MNHGY, CDR2 SAAAGT. Trimming left V 6 bases short and J 0 bases short, with 11 bases between. CDR3 nucleotides: TGTGCCAGCAGCTTAGGACAGACTAACTATGGCTACACCTTC. Translated: CASSLGQTNYGYTF.

This clone was detected a few times. V usage is TRBV28 and J usage is TRBJ2-5; D not resolved. Germline V gene lookup returns CDR1 MDHEN and CDR2 SYDVKM. V was cut by 6 bases and J by 0 bases, with 8 bases left in between. The CDR3 is 13 residues long. As DNA, the CDR3 is TGTGCCAGCAGCCAAGGGAACCAAGAGACCCAGTACTTC. Its translation: CASSQGNQETQYF.

The chain combines TRBV19 with TRBJ1-1; TRBD1 matches 10 bases. This CDR3 comprises 17 residues. Germline-derived CDR1 and CDR2 are LNHDA and SQIVND (reference sequence). The J segment lost 1 base and the V segment lost 4 bases, leaving 9 bases of the junction unmatched. CDR3 sequence (DNA): TGTGCCAGTAGTACGACAGGGGGCGTAATGAGGAACACTGAAGCTTTCTTT. As protein: CASSTTGGVMRNTEAFF. The complete variable domain, with remaining parts taken from reference TRBV19 and TRBJ1-1, reads DGGITQSPKYLFRKEGQNVTLSCEQNLNHDAMYWYRQDPGQGLRLIYYSQIVNDFQKGDIAEGYSVSREKKESFPLTVTSAQKNPTAFYLCASSTTGGVMRNTEAFFGQGTRLTVV.

The chain uses TRBV29-1 and TRBJ1-4; 7 bases are shared with TRBD1. Germline V gives CDR1 SQVTM, CDR2 ANQGSEA. The junction had 7 bases not matched to a gene; V was cut back by 8 bases and J by 4 bases. The CDR3 loop spans 13 amino acids. The CDR3 DNA is TGCAGCTATGGACAGGCCCTTAATGAAAAACTGTTTTTT. Its protein product is CSYGQALNEKLFF.

The chain links TRBV28 to TRBJ2-7, with 9 bases lining up with TRBD1. This CDR3 region has 14 residues. V gave up 5 bases and J gave up 6 bases; unmatched junction bases: 8. Germline V lookup: CDR1 MDHEN, CDR2 SYDVKM. The CDR3 sequence: CASSVRQGDSEQYF. The DNA of the CDR3 is TGTGCCAGCAGTGTCCGACAGGGGGATAGCGAGCAGTACTTC.

This chain links TRBV2 with TRBJ2-1; D unresolved. Trimming took off 5 bases at V and 1 base at J, with 15 bases between the two ends. The CDR3 is made up of 16 amino acids. Germline lookup yields CDR1 SNHLY and CDR2 FYNNEI. In DNA, the CDR3 is TGTGCCAGCAGTCCGAGGTACTCACAATCCTACAATGAGCAGTTCTTC. It codes for CASSPRYSQSYNEQFF.

This chain links TRBV9 with TRBJ2-1; possibly TRBD2 for D (5 bases). Trimming cost V 5 bases and J 9 bases, with 12 bases left between them. Germline CDR1 is SGDLS and CDR2 is YYNGEE. The CDR3 consists of 12 residues. The CDR3 spells CASSSSGVEQFF. DNA for the CDR3: TGTGCCAGCAGTTCCTCCGGGGTTGAGCAGTTCTTC.

This rearrangement joins TRBV12-5 to TRBJ1-3; D is unresolved. Germline CDR1 is LGHNT and CDR2 is FRNRAP. The CDR3 contains 15 residues. Trimming removed 6 bases at V and 3 bases at J, with 15 bases between. CDR3 nucleotide sequence: TGTGCTAGTGGCGGATCAAGCGGGTTTGGAAACACCATATATTTT. Translating it yields CASGGSSGFGNTIYF.

This clone appeared a few times. This chain connects TRBV9 to TRBJ2-7; D is uncertain. Trimming removed 3 bases at V and 4 bases at J, with 11 bases between. This CDR3 comprises 13 residues. Germline-derived CDR1 and CDR2 are SGDLS and YYNGEE. As DNA, the CDR3 is TGTGCCAGCAGCGAAGGCGCAGTTTACGAGCAGTACTTC. Protein product: CASSEGAVYEQYF.

The chain has TRBV12-5 and TRBJ1-5; TRBD1 might be the D (5 bases). The CDR3 has 14 residues. Germline loops: CDR1 LGHNT, CDR2 FRNRAP. In DNA form, the CDR3 reads TGTGCCAGCACTAAATGGGGGAGCAATCAGCCCCAGCATTTT. It yields the protein CASTKWGSNQPQHF.

The chain has TRBV1 and TRBJ2-5; the DNA was not used to check the table's D call, TRBD2. TRBV1 is classified as a pseudogene. CDR3 size: 16 residues. The CDR3 DNA is TGCGCCAGCAGCCAAGCCGGGGGGACTCACCAAGAGACCCAGTACTTC. Translating it yields CASSQAGGTHQETQYF.

V usage is TRBV28 and J usage is TRBJ1-3; D is uncertain. The length of the CDR3 is 18 residues. Germline CDR1 reads MDHEN; CDR2 reads SYDVKM. Between the trimmed V and J ends, which lost 1 base and 0 bases, there was a span of 16 bases. For the CDR3, the DNA is TGTGCCAGCAGTTTATTCGCCGCCGGGGTCAGCTCTGGAAACACCATATATTTT. This gives the protein CASSLFAAGVSSGNTIYF.

The chain has TRBV28 and TRBJ1-2; D is undetermined. The CDR3 contains 12 residues. V lost 7 bases, J lost 8 bases, and 14 bases lay in between. Germline CDR1 is MDHEN and CDR2 is SYDVKM. CDR3 coding DNA: TGTGCCAGCACGGATTCCCTCAGGGGCTACACCTTC. Translated: CASTDSLRGYTF.

This clone came up a few times. This rearrangement joins TRBV4-1 to TRBJ2-5; D is unclear. Trimming removed 2 bases at V and 0 bases at J, with 4 bases between. Germline CDR1 MGHRA, CDR2 YSYEKL. This CDR3 contains 13 residues. The CDR3 region has the DNA TGCGCCAGCAGCCAATTAAACCAAGAGACCCAGTACTTC. It encodes CASSQLNQETQYF.

The V and J genes are TRBV28 and TRBJ2-7; D perhaps matches TRBD1 (6 bases). Germline assignment: CDR1 MDHEN and CDR2 SYDVKM. V was clipped by 6 bases and J by 0 bases, with 12 bases between them. The CDR3 consists of 14 residues. DNA for the CDR3: TGTGCCAGCAGATCAGGGGTTGGCTCCTACGAGCAGTACTTC. Translating it yields CASRSGVGSYEQYF. Full variable domain (missing parts from reference TRBV28 and TRBJ2-7): DVKVTQSSRYLVKRTGEKVFLECVQDMDHENMFWYRQDPGLGLRLIYFSYDVKMKEKGDIPEGYSVSREKKERFSLILESASTNQTSMYLCASRSGVGSYEQYFGPGTRLTVT.

This clone was found a few times. This chain joins TRBV11-3 and TRBJ2-3, with D unclear. V lost 2 bases to trimming and J lost 0 bases, with 9 bases between them. CDR1 SGHNT and CDR2 YENEEA come from the germline V gene. This CDR3 has 15 amino acids. This CDR3 is CASSLTGTSTDTQYF. Here the CDR3 DNA reads TGTGCCAGCAGCTTAACGGGTACTAGCACAGATACGCAGTATTTT.

The chain recombines TRBV5-1 with TRBJ1-2, with D perhaps matching TRBD1 (5 bases). Germline CDR1 reads SGHRS; CDR2 reads YFSETQ. Trimming cost V 4 bases and J 1 base, with 14 bases left between them. The CDR3 covers 15 residues. The CDR3 coding sequence is TGCGCCAGCAGCGGACTGGAAGGGGATAACTATGGCTACACCTTC. This encodes CASSGLEGDNYGYTF.

The chain uses TRBV28 and TRBJ1-1, with D possibly TRBD1 on 5 matching bases. This CDR3 comprises 16 residues. Between the trimmed V and J ends, which lost 4 bases and 4 bases, there was a span of 19 bases. CDR1 is MDHEN, CDR2 SYDVKM, per germline. DNA for the CDR3: TGTGCCAGCAGTTCCCCGGCGGGGGTAAGAGGCACTGAAGCTTTCTTT. It yields the protein CASSSPAGVRGTEAFF.

CDR3 protein: CSAITGLTNTGELFF. DNA for the CDR3: TGCAGCGCAATAACAGGACTTACGAACACCGGGGAGCTGTTTTTT. This chain joins TRBV29-1 and TRBJ2-2; D is perhaps TRBD1 or TRBD2 (5 bases each). V dropped 7 bases and J dropped 0 bases, with 15 bases sitting between them. The CDR3 is made up of 15 amino acids. Germline loops: CDR1 SQVTM, CDR2 ANQGSEA.

The chain employs TRBV18 and TRBJ1-1; tentative D call: TRBD1 (6 bases). Germline loops: CDR1 KGHSH, CDR2 LQKENI. There are 18 residues in the CDR3. The V and J ends lost 3 bases and 0 bases respectively, with 20 bases between them. Here the CDR3 DNA reads TGTGCCAGCTCACCGATCAGAGACAGGATCTCCATGAACACTGAAGCTTTCTTT. Protein: CASSPIRDRISMNTEAFF. Full variable domain (missing parts from reference TRBV18 and TRBJ1-1): NAGVMQNPRHLVRRRGQEARLRCSPMKGHSHVYWYRQLPEEGLKFMVYLQKENIIDESGMPKERFSAEFPKEGPSILRIQQVVRGDSAAYFCASSPIRDRISMNTEAFFGQGTRLTVV.

This clone was picked up a small number of times. This chain connects TRBV11-3 to TRBJ2-7; 10 bases are a match to TRBD2. With 4 bases clipped from V and 0 bases from J, the junction kept 3 bases outside the gene matches. The CDR3 consists of 15 residues. The germline gives CDR1 SGHNT, CDR2 YENEEA. The CDR3, as DNA: TGTGCCAGCAGCTCTCTAGCGGGAGCCTCCTACGAGCAGTACTTC. Translation gives CASSSLAGASYEQYF. Based on the CDR3 plus reference TRBV11-3 and TRBJ2-7, the full variable domain is EAGVVQSPRYKIIEKKQPVAFWCNPISGHNTLYWYLQNLGQGPELLIRYENEEAVDDSQLPKDRFSAERLKGVDSTLKIQPAELGDSAVYLCASSSLAGASYEQYFGPGTRLTVT.

The table lists this clone with a few counts. The chain employs TRBV28 and TRBJ1-5, with D tentatively TRBD1 (5 bases). V was trimmed by 3 bases and J by 1 base, leaving 13 bases between them. Germline loops: CDR1 MDHEN, CDR2 SYDVKM. The CDR3 has 16 residues. Written as DNA, the CDR3 is TGTGCCAGCAGTTTGGTGATCAGGGAGAGCAATCAGCCCCAGCATTTT. This encodes CASSLVIRESNQPQHF.

CDR3: CASSINPPSGNTIYF. CDR3 DNA sequence: TGTGCCAGTAGTATTAATCCGCCCTCTGGAAACACCATATATTTT. The chain carries TRBV19 and TRBJ1-3; D gene unclear. Trimming left V 3 bases short and J 0 bases short, with 9 bases between. The CDR3 is 15 residues long. Germline V CDR1 and CDR2: LNHDA, SQIVND (reference sequence).

Within the sample, this clone is medium-sized. This chain uses TRBV28 with TRBJ2-2; 9 bases agree with TRBD2. V lost 6 bases, J lost 1 base, and 3 bases stayed unmatched. The length of the CDR3 is 15 residues. Germline assignment: CDR1 MDHEN and CDR2 SYDVKM. CDR3 sequence (DNA): TGTGCCAGCAGACCGACTAGCGGGAACACCGGGGAGCTGTTTTTT. This gives the protein CASRPTSGNTGELFF.

By sample fraction, this clone is medium-sized. The chain has TRBV11-3 and TRBJ1-2; 12 bases are shared with TRBD1. The CDR3 has 15 residues. The junction had 5 bases not matched to a gene; V was cut back by 5 bases and J by 4 bases. Germline V gene data show CDR1 as SGHNT and CDR2 as YENEEA. CDR3 in DNA: TGTGCCAGCAGCCTGGGGACAGGGGGCCCCTATGGCTACACCTTC. Protein: CASSLGTGGPYGYTF.